This record concerns one TCR beta chain sequence. Antigen unknown. The sample originates from a study of T-cell reconstitution after alpha-beta-depleted transplantation in children. Germline V gene data show CDR1 as DFQATT and CDR2 as SNEGSKA (reference sequence). Trimming left V 5 bases short and J 5 bases short, with 20 bases between. The length of the CDR3 is 15 residues. Study results and caveats: Several hundred graft clones that had expanded were reportedly the source of alpha-beta T cells about two months after transplant. Fresh T-cell production supplied most of the T-cell counts and diversity seen one year after transplant. Recipient T cells and thymic progenitors that survived gave rise to the high TCRbeta diversity observed at day 60 in some patients.

For TCRbeta, the library was prepared with unique molecular identifiers. TCRdb redid the calling of the PCR reads with MiXCR, one entry per CDR3 protein. The data show about 400,000 distinct CDR3 sequences, roughly 17% seen once. The V gene is TRBV20-1, the J gene TRBJ2-3, with D perhaps TRBD2 (6 bases). Here the sequenced sample was PBMCs, mostly from graft donor cells, taken 360 days after TCRalphabeta/CD19-depleted stem cell transplant. The receptor's source is a boy under two years old who had a stem cell transplant for Wiskott-Aldrich syndrome, so the T cells may come from the graft donor. CDR3 sequence: CSADPGGPLGDTQYF. The CDR3 nucleotides read TGCAGTGCTGACCCAGGAGGGCCGCTGGGAGATACGCAGTATTTT.